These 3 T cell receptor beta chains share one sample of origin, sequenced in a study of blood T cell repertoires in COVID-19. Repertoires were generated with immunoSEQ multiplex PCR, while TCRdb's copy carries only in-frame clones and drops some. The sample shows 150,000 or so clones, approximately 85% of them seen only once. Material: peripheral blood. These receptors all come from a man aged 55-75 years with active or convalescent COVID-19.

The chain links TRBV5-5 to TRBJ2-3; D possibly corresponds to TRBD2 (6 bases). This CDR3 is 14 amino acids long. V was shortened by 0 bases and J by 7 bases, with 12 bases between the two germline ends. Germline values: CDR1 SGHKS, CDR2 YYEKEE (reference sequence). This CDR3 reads CASSLDPGRNTQYF. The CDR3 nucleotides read TGTGCCAGCAGCTTGGATCCAGGGAGGAATACGCAGTATTTT.

Written as DNA, the CDR3 is TGTGCCAGCAGTGAAACAGTTCCCAGGGCTGAAGCTTTCTTT. Its translation is CASSETVPRAEAFF. The rearrangement uses TRBV2 and TRBJ1-1; D possibly corresponds to TRBD1 (5 bases). The germline V gene encodes CDR1 SNHLY and CDR2 FYNNEI. The CDR3 covers 14 residues. V lost 2 bases to trimming and J lost 6 bases, with 13 bases between them.

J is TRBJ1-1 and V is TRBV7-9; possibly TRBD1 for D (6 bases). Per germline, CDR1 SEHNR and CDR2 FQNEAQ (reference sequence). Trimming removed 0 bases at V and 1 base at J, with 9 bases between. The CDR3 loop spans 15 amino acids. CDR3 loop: CASSLARRGNTEAFF. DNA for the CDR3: TGTGCCAGCAGCTTAGCTCGCAGGGGGAACACTGAAGCTTTCTTT.